These 17 T cell receptor beta chains originate from one sample sequenced in a study of Ad26.COV2.S vaccination and SARS-CoV-2 variants (dated by TCRdb to the early 2020s). Receptors were amplified or captured by the immunoSEQ multiplex PCR assay. What TCRdb holds here is the immuneACCESS table cut down to in-frame rearrangements. Part of the clones is not present; checked against another copy, under half of the missing clones reflect an unresolved V gene, and the others are unexplained. Counted in this sample were about 680,000 clones; more than 80% of them appeared once. The ten largest clones capture about 1.5% of the sample. The sample's treatment or condition label, decoded: about 20 received Ad26.COV2.S at low or high dose, single or two shots; 5 received placebo; per-sample allocation not given. Repertoires of vaccine and placebo recipients were sequenced from samples collected on day 63 after the first injection.

The specimen was peripheral blood, collected in a trial of Ad26.COV2.S vaccine versus placebo. All receptors derive from a person aged 18 to 65 who received the Ad26.COV2.S COVID-19 vaccine or a placebo.

This clone was seen just once. The same CDR3 also results from other DNA sequences found in this sample. The V call is TRBV6-6, the J call TRBJ2-2; 11 positions agree with TRBD2. The trim removed 5 bases at V and 5 bases at J, leaving 4 bases unmatched. The length of the CDR3 is 15 residues. The germline CDR1 and CDR2 sequences are MNHNY and SVGAGI (reference sequence). The CDR3 is CASSKLAGVTGELFF. CDR3 bases: TGTGCCAGCAGTAAACTAGCGGGAGTTACCGGGGAGCTGTTTTTT.

The sample holds one count of this clone. The rearrangement joins TRBV18 to TRBJ2-2; D may be TRBD1 or TRBD2 (8 bases each). V lost 6 bases and J 6 bases, leaving 23 bases between the germline ends. The germline gives CDR1 KGHSH, CDR2 LQKENI. The CDR3 is 17 amino acids. The CDR3 here is CASSRSGQGLEAGELFF. The CDR3 DNA follows: TGTGCCAGCTCGAGATCTGGACAGGGACTAGAGGCCGGGGAGCTGTTTTTT.

J is TRBJ1-4 and V is TRBV5-6; maybe TRBD1 (6 bases). This CDR3 has 16 residues. Germline loops: CDR1 SGHDT, CDR2 YYEEEE. The germline V and J ends were trimmed by 3 bases and 8 bases, with 20 bases remaining between them. CDR3 in DNA: TGTGCCAGCAGCTCGGGTCCTCGGGACAATAAAGAAAAACTGTTTTTT. Protein product: CASSSGPRDNKEKLFF.

The chain couples TRBV28 to TRBJ2-7; TRBD1 aligns across 10 bases. The germline CDR1 and CDR2 sequences are MDHEN and SYDVKM. CDR3 size: 14 residues. With 6 bases clipped from V and 6 bases from J, the junction kept 8 bases outside the gene matches. CDR3 coding DNA: TGTGCCAGCAGCGCCGGGGACAGGGGTTCCGAGCAGTACTTC. Residues: CASSAGDRGSEQYF.

V gene TRBV6-5 combines with J gene TRBJ2-7; 10 bases are a match to TRBD2. Losses at the gene ends were 6 bases for V and 4 bases for J; bases not matched to a gene: 6. Germline V gene data show CDR1 as MNHEY and CDR2 as SVGAGI. This CDR3 has 14 amino acids. CDR3 protein: CASRLEAGGYEQYF. CDR3 DNA: TGTGCCAGCAGACTAGAAGCGGGGGGGTACGAGCAGTACTTC.

This rearrangement joins TRBV24-1 to TRBJ2-1; the match to TRBD2 covers 8 bases. Per germline, CDR1 KGHDR and CDR2 SFDVKD. J gave up 4 bases and V 3 bases, and 7 bases lay outside the gene matches. The CDR3 contains 16 residues. The CDR3 sequence: CATSDHREGRYNEQFF. The CDR3 DNA follows: TGTGCCACCAGTGATCATCGGGAGGGCCGGTACAATGAGCAGTTCTTC.

The chain has TRBV4-1 and TRBJ2-7; weak D call: TRBD1 (5 bases). Germline loops: CDR1 MGHRA, CDR2 YSYEKL. V was shortened by 4 bases and J by 2 bases, with 18 bases between the two germline ends. The CDR3 has 16 residues. The CDR3 DNA is TGCGCCAGCAGCCCCCGACAGTTAGGGCCCCCCTACGAGCAGTACTTC. Protein sequence: CASSPRQLGPPYEQYF.

The chain is built from TRBV6-5 and TRBJ2-1, with a possible D match to TRBD2 (6 bases). The CDR3 has 13 residues. With 2 bases removed from V and 9 bases from J, the gap between germline ends came to 11 bases. Germline V gene sequence: CDR1 MNHEY, CDR2 SVGAGI. For the CDR3, the DNA is TGTGCCAGCAGTTACCCCCAGCGGGCTGAGCAGTTCTTC. Residues: CASSYPQRAEQFF.

In the case of this clone: Other DNA sequences in this specimen translate into the identical CDR3. The rearrangement uses TRBV9 and TRBJ1-6; a possible D gene is TRBD1 (5 bases). The germline gives CDR1 SGDLS, CDR2 YYNGEE. This CDR3 has 15 residues. The V end lost 4 bases, the J end lost 8 bases, and 16 bases lay between the germline ends. As DNA, the CDR3 is TGTGCCAGCAGCAGCCGGGACGGGAATTATTCACCCCTCCACTTT. Amino acids: CASSSRDGNYSPLHF.

The chain couples TRBV11-2 to TRBJ2-5; D remains unclear. The CDR3 has 14 residues. The V end was cut by 5 bases, the J end by 1 base, with 11 bases between. Germline CDR1 SGHAT, CDR2 FQNNGV. In DNA form, the CDR3 reads TGTGCCAGCAGCGCCCAGAATCCCCAAGAGACCCAGTACTTC. Translated: CASSAQNPQETQYF.

The V and J genes are TRBV12-3 or TRBV12-4 and TRBJ1-1; tentative D call: TRBD1 (6 bases). Trimming took off 3 bases at V and 7 bases at J, with 9 bases between the two ends. The CDR3 length is 12 residues. This CDR3 is CASSFGGSEAFF. CDR3 bases: TGTGCCAGCAGTTTTGGGGGCAGTGAAGCTTTCTTT.

The rearrangement joins TRBV6-2 or TRBV6-3 to TRBJ2-7, with 7 bases lining up with TRBD1. There are 15 residues in the CDR3. Unmatched junction bases numbered 8, after V lost 2 bases and J lost 4 bases. CDR1 MNHEY and CDR2 SVGEGT come from the germline V gene. CDR3: CASSYKTGNRYEQYF. The CDR3 DNA sequence: TGTGCCAGCAGTTACAAGACAGGGAACCGGTACGAGCAGTACTTC.

V usage is TRBV19 and J usage is TRBJ1-2, with D unclear. V was shortened by 7 bases and J by 6 bases, with 15 bases between the two germline ends. Looked up from germline, CDR1 is LNHDA and CDR2 is SQIVND (reference sequence). This CDR3 region has 13 residues. Here the CDR3 reads CASNMGGNHGYTF. In nucleotides, the CDR3 is TGTGCCAGTAATATGGGAGGGAACCATGGCTACACCTTC.

This clone was detected only a few times. J is TRBJ1-5 and V is TRBV19; D remains unclear. The CDR3 runs to 12 residues. V lost 6 bases to trimming and J lost 4 bases, with 7 bases between them. In germline, CDR1 is LNHDA, CDR2 SQIVND (reference sequence). CDR3 residues: CASSRMNQPQHF. CDR3 nucleotides: TGTGCCAGTAGCCGGATGAATCAGCCCCAGCATTTT. Looking up the rest from reference TRBV19 and TRBJ1-5 gives the full variable domain: DGGITQSPKYLFRKEGQNVTLSCEQNLNHDAMYWYRQDPGQGLRLIYYSQIVNDFQKGDIAEGYSVSREKKESFPLTVTSAQKNPTAFYLCASSRMNQPQHFGDGTRLSIL.

This clone has just one count. The chain joins TRBV13 to TRBJ1-1; D ambiguous. V was clipped by 5 bases and J by 2 bases, with 12 bases between them. CDR1 is PRHDT, CDR2 FYEKMQ, per germline (reference sequence). The CDR3 loop spans 14 amino acids. The CDR3 sequence is CASSPQAFNTEAFF. In DNA form, the CDR3 reads TGTGCCAGCAGCCCCCAGGCCTTCAACACTGAAGCTTTCTTT.

Here the CDR3 DNA reads TGTGCCAGCAGAAACAGGGGTGGGACCGGGGAGCTGTTTTTT. This translates into CASRNRGGTGELFF. The chain recombines TRBV27 with TRBJ2-2; 7 bases agree with TRBD1. The germline CDR1 and CDR2 sequences are MNHEY and SMNVEV (reference sequence). The CDR3 length is 14 residues. Losses at the gene ends were 6 bases for V and 5 bases for J; bases not matched to a gene: 6.

The V call is TRBV12-3 or TRBV12-4, the J call TRBJ1-1; 8 nucleotides agree with TRBD1. V gave up 5 bases and J gave up 10 bases; unmatched junction bases: 6. The CDR3 sequence is 12 residues long. In nucleotides, the CDR3 is TGTGCCAGCAGTCCCGGACAGGGATTAGCTTTCTTT. Translating it yields CASSPGQGLAFF.